A selection of T cell receptor beta chains follows, all from one sample in a study of T cells in Graves' hyperthyroidism and ophthalmopathy. A single record per CDR3 protein comes from TCRdb applying MiXCR to the multiplex PCR reads. The table has approximately 410,000 distinct CDR3 sequences, over 12% seen once; the top ten hold around 13%. The sequenced material came from blood. The receptors were gathered from a man in his late teens or twenties with Graves' ophthalmopathy. CDR3s include the opening cysteine and the closing phenylalanine or tryptophan. A D gene is named only where the DNA matches it firmly. The size of a clone is reported for some rows only, either as once, few or many, or as a class for expanded clones.

abundance,d_gene,v_gene,j_gene,CDR3nt,CDR3aa
.,TRBD2,TRBV3-1,TRBJ2-1,TGTGCCAGCACCGGGAGCGGGGGGAATTACAATGAGCAGTTCTTC,CASTGSGGNYNEQFF
few,TRBD1,TRBV6-2/TRBV6-3,TRBJ2-6,TGTGCCAGCCGCCCCCGGGGACAGAGCTCTGGGGCCAACGTCCTGACTTTC,CASRPRGQSSGANVLTF
few,.,TRBV10-1,TRBJ1-1,TGCGCCAGCAGTATAGACACTATGAACACTGAAGCTTTCTTT,CASSIDTMNTEAFF
many,TRBD1,TRBV10-3,TRBJ1-2,TGTGCCATCGGGGACAGGGCCAACTATGGCTACACCTTC,CAIGDRANYGYTF
.,.,TRBV20-1,TRBJ1-1,TGCAGTGCTAGAGTCCCGACAGGCGGCAATGAAGCTTTCTTT,CSARVPTGGNEAFF
few,TRBD2,TRBV24-1,TRBJ2-3,TGTGCCACCAGTCCCCGGGAGGGTACAGATACGCAGTATTTT,CATSPREGTDTQYF
many,TRBD2,TRBV20-1,TRBJ2-3,TGCAGTGCTAAAGGACTAGCGGTCCCAGATACGCAGTATTTT,CSAKGLAVPDTQYF
many,.,TRBV5-5,TRBJ1-2,TGTGCCAGCAGCCCACAGGGCTATGGCTACACCTTC,CASSPQGYGYTF
many,TRBD1,TRBV2,TRBJ1-2,TGTGCCAGCAGTAAAGACAGGGAGTATGGCTACACCTTC,CASSKDREYGYTF
many,.,TRBV6-1,TRBJ1-2,TGTGCCAGCAGTGAAGGTCGATTGGCAACGTATGGCTACACCTTC,CASSEGRLATYGYTF
many,TRBD1,TRBV5-1,TRBJ2-7,TGCGCCAGCAGCAAGGGACAGGGCAGGGGCGAGCAGTACTTC,CASSKGQGRGEQYF
.,.,TRBV15,TRBJ1-1,TGTGCCACCAGCAGGGCAGAGGGCTCCGGCACTGAAGCTTTCTTT,CATSRAEGSGTEAFF
many,.,TRBV30,TRBJ2-7,TGTGCCTGGGAAGGTAGCTCCTACGAGCAGTACTTC,CAWEGSSYEQYF
many,.,TRBV12-3/TRBV12-4,TRBJ2-2,TGTGCCAGCAGTTTCAAGGGGTCGAACACCGGGGAGCTGTTTTTT,CASSFKGSNTGELFF
.,.,TRBV6-1,TRBJ2-1,TGTGCCAGCAGTGGAGGCTGGGTTTACAATGAGCAGCTCTTC,CASSGGWVYNEQLF
many,.,TRBV28,TRBJ2-2,TGTGCCAGCAGTCTCGGTGGAGGGTTCGTCGGGGAGCTGTTTTTT,CASSLGGGFVGELFF
.,TRBD2,TRBV7-6,TRBJ2-7,TGTGCCAGCAGCTTAGTCGGGGGGGCCTCCTACGAGCAGTACTTC,CASSLVGGASYEQYF
many,.,TRBV30,TRBJ1-5,TGTGCCTGGAGTGTACGTCCCCAGCCCCAGCATTTT,CAWSVRPQPQHF
.,TRBD1,TRBV19,TRBJ2-7,TGTGCCAGTACCTACCCAGGGGGCGGATACGAGCAGTACTTC,CASTYPGGGYEQYF
.,.,TRBV6-1,TRBJ1-4,TGTGCCAGCAGCCTCGTCGGGGCAGTTGATGAAAAACTGTTTTTT,CASSLVGAVDEKLFF
many,.,TRBV7-9,TRBJ2-1,TGTGCCAGCAGCCTTGCTTCGGACAATGAGCAGTTCTTC,CASSLASDNEQFF
many,.,TRBV27,TRBJ2-3,TGTGCCAGCAGTTGGGGTCGAACAGCAGATACGCAGTATTTT,CASSWGRTADTQYF
few,TRBD1,TRBV2,TRBJ1-2,TGTGCCAGCGGCGGGACAGTCTATGGCTACACCTTC,CASGGTVYGYTF
many,.,TRBV10-1,TRBJ2-6,TGCGCCAGCAGTGAGAATATTGGGGCCAACGTCCTGACTTTC,CASSENIGANVLTF
many,.,TRBV27,TRBJ1-2,TGTGCCAGCAGTTTGTCGCCGCCTCGGACAGCGTACTATGGCTACACCTTC,CASSLSPPRTAYYGYTF
.,TRBD2,TRBV25-1,TRBJ2-5,TGTGCCAGCAGCCAAGTTGATAGCGGGGGGGGAGAGACCCAGTACTTC,CASSQVDSGGGETQYF
many,.,TRBV29-1,TRBJ1-4,TGCAGCGTGGGCCCTCCGTCAGGGGAAAAACTGTTTTTT,CSVGPPSGEKLFF
few,.,TRBV20-1,TRBJ1-5,TGCAGTGCTAGAGATGCGACGGGAGGTCAGCCCCAGCATTTT,CSARDATGGQPQHF
few,.,TRBV6-1,TRBJ1-5,TGTGCCAGCAGTGAAGAATGGCCTCCCCCCCAGCATTTT,CASSEEWPPPQHF
many,.,TRBV6-1,TRBJ2-1,TGTGCCAGCAGTCCGTCCTTAGCTAACAATGAGCAGTTCTTC,CASSPSLANNEQFF
many,.,TRBV12-3/TRBV12-4,TRBJ2-7,TGTGCCAGCAGTTTTTTCACCTGGGAGGAGCAGTACTTC,CASSFFTWEEQYF
many,.,TRBV4-1,TRBJ2-5,TGCGCCAGCAGCCAAAGGGCCGGAGGGGCGGGGACCCAGTACTTC,CASSQRAGGAGTQYF
many,.,TRBV5-1,TRBJ1-5,TGCGCCAGCAGGAGAAAGGACACCCGATTGCCCCAGCATTTT,CASRRKDTRLPQHF
.,.,TRBV5-8,TRBJ1-6,TGTGCCAGCAGCTTGGCCGTGGGGGATCCCCTCCACTTT,CASSLAVGDPLHF
.,TRBD2,TRBV6-2/TRBV6-3,TRBJ2-1,TGTGCCAGCAGTTTCGCGGGAGCCTTGGAGCAGTTCTTC,CASSFAGALEQFF
many,.,TRBV7-9,TRBJ2-3,TGTGCCAGCAGCCCGACCAGAGCCGGCACAGATACGCAGTATTTT,CASSPTRAGTDTQYF
many,.,TRBV27,TRBJ2-1,TGTGCCAGCAGTCCCTTTCTCAGAAGGACCCACAATGAGCAGTTCTTC,CASSPFLRRTHNEQFF
few,TRBD1,TRBV2,TRBJ1-6,TGTGCCAGCAGTAAACAGGGGGCTGGTTCACCCCTCCACTTT,CASSKQGAGSPLHF
many,.,TRBV20-1,TRBJ1-1,TGCAGTGCTAGAGATCTCGGACGCTTGAACACTGAAGCTTTCTTT,CSARDLGRLNTEAFF
.,.,TRBV12-3/TRBV12-4,TRBJ1-4,TGTGCCAGCAGTCCGGGACGGACTAATGAAAAACTGTTTTTT,CASSPGRTNEKLFF
many,TRBD1,TRBV2,TRBJ2-7,TGTGCCAGCAGTGAATTGACAGGGGGCGGGTACGAGCAGTACTTC,CASSELTGGGYEQYF
many,.,TRBV11-1,TRBJ1-1,TGTGCCAGCAGCTTAAGCACTGAAGCTTTCTTT,CASSLSTEAFF